Shown below are 2 T cell receptor beta chains from a single sample sequenced in a study of human T cells and chemical hapten exposure. Sample time point: patch test 1, 2 weeks after DPC sensitization. The treatment here: therapeutic diphenylcyclopropenone sensitization with weekly scalp DPC. MiXCR, applied by TCRdb to the RACE reads, yields one record per CDR3 protein. The sample has 150,000 to 200,000 distinct CDR3 sequences, around 15% seen once. Sequencing used whole blood, obtained in connection with sensitization to the hapten diphenylcyclopropenone (DPC). The receptors shown here come from a woman aged 25 to 39 with alopecia areata. Some clones in this sample may be carry-over from other donors' samples.

This clonotype was observed a few times. The CDR3 bases are TGTGCCTGGAGTGTAAAGGGTGGGAATTCACCCCTCCACTTT. Its translation is CAWSVKGGNSPLHF. The chain uses TRBV30 and TRBJ1-6; D is unclear. Germline assignment: CDR1 GTSNPN and CDR2 SVGIG (reference sequence). The ends were cut back, 0 bases at V and 7 bases at J, with 10 bases in the middle. The CDR3 length is 14 residues.

This clonotype was seen a handful of times. The chain combines TRBV5-1 with TRBJ1-1, with 7 bases that match TRBD1. The V gene's germline CDR1 is SGHRS and CDR2 YFSETQ. Trimming removed 3 bases from V and 8 bases from J; junction bases left unmatched: 13. The CDR3 is made up of 15 amino acids. The CDR3 sequence: CASSSVTGEHGEAFF. Written as DNA, the CDR3 is TGCGCCAGCAGCTCCGTCACAGGGGAACATGGAGAAGCTTTCTTT.